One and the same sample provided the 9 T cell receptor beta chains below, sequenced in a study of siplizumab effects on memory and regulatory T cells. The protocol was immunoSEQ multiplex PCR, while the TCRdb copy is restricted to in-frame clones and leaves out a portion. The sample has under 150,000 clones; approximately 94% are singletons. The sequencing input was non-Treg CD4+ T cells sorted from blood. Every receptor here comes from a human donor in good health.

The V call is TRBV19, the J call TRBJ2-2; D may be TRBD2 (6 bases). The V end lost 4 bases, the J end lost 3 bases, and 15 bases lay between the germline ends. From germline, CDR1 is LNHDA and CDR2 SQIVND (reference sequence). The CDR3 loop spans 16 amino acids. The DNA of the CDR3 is TGTGCCAGTAGTACCCGACTAGGACGAGACACCGGGGAGCTGTTTTTT. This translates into CASSTRLGRDTGELFF.

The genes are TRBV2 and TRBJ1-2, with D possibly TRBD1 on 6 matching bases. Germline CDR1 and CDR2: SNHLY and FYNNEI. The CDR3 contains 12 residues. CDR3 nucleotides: TGTGCAGCTGGAGGGGGAGGCTATGGCTACACCTTC. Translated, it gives CAAGGGGYGYTF.

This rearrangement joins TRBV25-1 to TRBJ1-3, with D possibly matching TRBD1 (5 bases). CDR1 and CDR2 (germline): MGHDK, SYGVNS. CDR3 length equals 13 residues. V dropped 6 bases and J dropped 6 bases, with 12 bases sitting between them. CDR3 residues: CASRSRVLNTIYF. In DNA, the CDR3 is TGTGCCAGCAGATCCAGGGTGTTAAACACCATATATTTT. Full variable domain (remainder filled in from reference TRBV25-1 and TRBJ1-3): EADIYQTPRYLVIGTGKKITLECSQTMGHDKMYWYQQDPGMELHLIHYSYGVNSTEKGDLSSESTVSRIRTEHFPLTLESARPSHTSQYLCASRSRVLNTIYFGEGSWLTVV.

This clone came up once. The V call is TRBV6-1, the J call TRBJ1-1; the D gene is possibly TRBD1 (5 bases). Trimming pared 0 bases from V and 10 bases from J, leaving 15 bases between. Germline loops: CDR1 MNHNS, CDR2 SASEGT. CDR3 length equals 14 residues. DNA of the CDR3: TGTGCCAGCAGTGAAGCGCTTCTGGGGGATACAGCTTTCTTT. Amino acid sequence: CASSEALLGDTAFF.

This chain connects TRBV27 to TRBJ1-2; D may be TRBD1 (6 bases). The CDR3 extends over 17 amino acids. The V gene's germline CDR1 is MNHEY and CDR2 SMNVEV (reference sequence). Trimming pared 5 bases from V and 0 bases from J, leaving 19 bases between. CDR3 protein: CASSPLGEGGSNYGYTF. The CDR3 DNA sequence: TGTGCCAGCAGTCCCCTGGGGGAGGGGGGATCTAACTATGGCTACACCTTC.

CDR3 nucleotide sequence: TGTGCCAGCAGTTACTCTTCGAAGGGTGACACTGAAGCTTTCTTT. Amino acid sequence: CASSYSSKGDTEAFF. This sequence joins TRBV6-5 and TRBJ1-1, with no clear D. The CDR3 covers 15 residues. CDR1 is MNHEY and CDR2 is SVGAGI in the germline V gene. V was pared by 0 bases and J by 3 bases, with 11 bases between.

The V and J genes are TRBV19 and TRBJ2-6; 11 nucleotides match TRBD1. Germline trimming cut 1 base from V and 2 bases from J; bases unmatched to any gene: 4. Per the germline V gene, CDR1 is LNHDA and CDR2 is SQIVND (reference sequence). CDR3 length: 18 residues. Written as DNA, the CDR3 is TGTGCCAGTAGTATAGGTTGGACAGGGGGCACTGGGGCCAACGTCCTGACTTTC. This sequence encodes CASSIGWTGGTGANVLTF.

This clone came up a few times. For the CDR3, the DNA is TGTGCCTGGGAGCAGGGGGCGGGCCAGCCCCAGCATTTT. Translation: CAWEQGAGQPQHF. The chain joins TRBV30 to TRBJ1-5; 8 bases are shared with TRBD1. V gave up 5 bases and J gave up 7 bases; unmatched junction bases: 7. This CDR3 is built from 13 residues. Germline loops: CDR1 GTSNPN, CDR2 SVGIG (reference sequence).

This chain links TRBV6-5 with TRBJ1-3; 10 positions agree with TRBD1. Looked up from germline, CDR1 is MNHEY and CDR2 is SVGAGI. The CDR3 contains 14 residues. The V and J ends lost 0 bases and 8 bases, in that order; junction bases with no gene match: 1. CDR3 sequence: CASSYSGQGDTIYF. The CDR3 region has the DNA TGTGCCAGCAGTTACTCCGGACAGGGGGACACCATATATTTT.